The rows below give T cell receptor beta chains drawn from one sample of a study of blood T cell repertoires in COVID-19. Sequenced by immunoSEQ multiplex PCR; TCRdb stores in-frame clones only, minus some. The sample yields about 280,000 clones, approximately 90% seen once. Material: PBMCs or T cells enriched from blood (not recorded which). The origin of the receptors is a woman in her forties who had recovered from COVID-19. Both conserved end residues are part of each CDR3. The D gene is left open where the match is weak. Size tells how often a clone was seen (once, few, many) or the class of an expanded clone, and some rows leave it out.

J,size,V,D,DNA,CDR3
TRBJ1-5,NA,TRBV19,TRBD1,TGTGCCAGTAGTCCGACTCAGACAGGGGGGGCCAATCAGCCCCAGCATTTT,CASSPTQTGGANQPQHF
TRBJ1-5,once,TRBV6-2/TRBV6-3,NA,TGTGCCAGCAGTTACTCGAAAGGAGCCGGGCAGCCCCAGCATTTT,CASSYSKGAGQPQHF
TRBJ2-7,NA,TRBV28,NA,TGTGCCAGCAGTTTAATCTCCCCCGTCTCCTACGAGCAGTACTTC,CASSLISPVSYEQYF
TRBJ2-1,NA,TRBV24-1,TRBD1,TGTGCCACCAGTGATTTAGGAGCGACAGGGAGCTCCTACAATGAGCAGTTCTTC,CATSDLGATGSSYNEQFF
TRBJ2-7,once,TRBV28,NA,TGTGCCAGCAGTCTGCACACAGGGTCCGAGCAGTACTTC,CASSLHTGSEQYF
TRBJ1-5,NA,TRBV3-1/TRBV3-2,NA,TGTGCCAGCAGCCAAGAGGGGGGACAGCCCCAGCATTTT,CASSQEGGQPQHF
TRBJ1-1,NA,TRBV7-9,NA,TGTGCCAGCAGCACTCAGGGTAATATGAACACTGAAGCTTTCTTT,CASSTQGNMNTEAFF
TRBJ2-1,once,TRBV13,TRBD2,TGTGCCAGCAGCTTAGATTCTAGCGGGAGGGCCGGGAATGAGCAGTTCTTC,CASSLDSSGRAGNEQFF
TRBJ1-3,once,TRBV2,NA,TGTGCCAGCAGGACAGTTGGCTCTGGAAACACCATATATTTT,CASRTVGSGNTIYF
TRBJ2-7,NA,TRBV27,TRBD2,TGTGCCAGCAGCCCGACTAGCGGGAGGGTTCCCGAGCAGTACTTC,CASSPTSGRVPEQYF
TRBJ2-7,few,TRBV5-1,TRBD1,TGCGCCAGCAGCTTGGCCTTCGGGACAGTTGGGCACGAGCAGTACTTC,CASSLAFGTVGHEQYF
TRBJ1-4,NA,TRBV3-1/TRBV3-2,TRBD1,TGTGCCAGCAGCCAAATCGGGACAGAGAATGAAAAACTGTTTTTT,CASSQIGTENEKLFF
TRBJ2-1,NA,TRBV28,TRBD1,TGTGCCAGCAGTCAATGGCCCGGGACAGGGTCCTACAATGAGCAGTTCTTC,CASSQWPGTGSYNEQFF
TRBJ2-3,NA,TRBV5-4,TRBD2,TGTGCCAGCAGCTTGAGATTAGCGGGTTCGATCACAGATACGCAGTATTTT,CASSLRLAGSITDTQYF
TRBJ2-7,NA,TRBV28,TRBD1,TGTGCCAGCAGTTCGGGACAGGGCTTCGAGCAGTACTTC,CASSSGQGFEQYF
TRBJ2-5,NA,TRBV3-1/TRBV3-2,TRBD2,TGTGCCAGCAGCCAAGAGGCGGGACTAGCGGGGAAAGAGACCCAGTACTTC,CASSQEAGLAGKETQYF
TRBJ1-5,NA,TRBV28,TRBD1,TGTGCCAGCACCTTGGGGCAGGGGGTTGTCAATCAGCCCCAGCATTTT,CASTLGQGVVNQPQHF
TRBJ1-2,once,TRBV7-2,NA,TGTGCCAGCAGCCCCCGGGTTAGCCGGGGCTATGGCTACACCTTC,CASSPRVSRGYGYTF
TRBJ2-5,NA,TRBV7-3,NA,TGTGCCAGCAGCTTAAGGAGACAAGAGACCCAGTACTTC,CASSLRRQETQYF
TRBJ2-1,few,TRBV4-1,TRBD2,TGCGCCAGCAGCCCCGGACTAGTTCGGGGCAATGAGCAGTTCTTC,CASSPGLVRGNEQFF
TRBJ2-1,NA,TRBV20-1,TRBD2,TGCAGTGCTAGTGTGAGCGGGAGAGGAGATGAGCAGTTCTTC,CSASVSGRGDEQFF
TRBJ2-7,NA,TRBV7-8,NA,TGTGCCAGCAGCTACGCACAGGGTGAGCAGTACTTC,CASSYAQGEQYF
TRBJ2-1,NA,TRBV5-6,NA,TGTGCCAGCAGCTTGGCTGGGGGCCCACCCAGCTCCTACAATGAGCAGTTCTTC,CASSLAGGPPSSYNEQFF
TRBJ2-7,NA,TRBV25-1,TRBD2,TGTGCCAGCACTTGTCTAGCGGGGTTCTACGAGCAGTACTTC,CASTCLAGFYEQYF
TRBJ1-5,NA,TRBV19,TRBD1,TGTGCCAGTAGCGGACAGGTCAGGGCTAGCAATCAGCCCCAGCATTTT,CASSGQVRASNQPQHF
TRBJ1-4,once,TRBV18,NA,TGTGCCAGCTCACCCCGCGGGCCCGGGGGGCGAACTAATGAAAAACTGTTTTTT,CASSPRGPGGRTNEKLFF
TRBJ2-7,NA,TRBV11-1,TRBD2,TGTGCCAGCAGCTTGACTAGCGGGAGCTACGAGCAGTACTTC,CASSLTSGSYEQYF
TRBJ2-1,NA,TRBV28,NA,TGTGCCAGCAGTTTAGCGGGTTACAATGAGCAGTTCTTC,CASSLAGYNEQFF
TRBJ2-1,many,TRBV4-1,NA,TGCGCCAGCAGCCAAGGACTCCTTGGAAATGAGCAGTTCTTC,CASSQGLLGNEQFF
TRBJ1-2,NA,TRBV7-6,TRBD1,TGTGCCAGCAGATCTAGTCCCGGGACAGGGGTTGGTAACTATGGCTACACCTTC,CASRSSPGTGVGNYGYTF
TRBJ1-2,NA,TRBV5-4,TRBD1,TGTGCCAGCAGTCCAGGGACAGGGGTGACCTATGGCTACACCTTC,CASSPGTGVTYGYTF
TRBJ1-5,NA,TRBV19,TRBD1,TGTGCCAGTAGATGGGACAGCACAAATCAGCCCCAGCATTTT,CASRWDSTNQPQHF
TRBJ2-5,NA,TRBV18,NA,TGTGCCAGCTCACAGGACAGAGCTGAGGAGACCCAGTACTTC,CASSQDRAEETQYF
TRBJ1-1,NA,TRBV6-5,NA,TGTGCCAGCAGTTCCGGGTACACTGAAGCTTTCTTT,CASSSGYTEAFF
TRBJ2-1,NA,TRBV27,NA,TGTGCCAGCAGTTTATCATCCACTGGAGGGGGAGGGATTTACAATGAGCAGTTCTTC,CASSLSSTGGGGIYNEQFF
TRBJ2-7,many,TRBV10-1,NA,TGCGCCACCCACGAGGGCTTCCAAACCGGGACAACTTACTACGAGCAGTACTTC,CATHEGFQTGTTYYEQYF
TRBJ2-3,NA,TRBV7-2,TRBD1,TGTGCCAGCAGCTTTGGACAGGGGTTCGGCTACACAGATACGCAGTATTTT,CASSFGQGFGYTDTQYF
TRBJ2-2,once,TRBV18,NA,TGTGCCAGCTCACCTCTTAACACCGGGGAGCTGTTTTTT,CASSPLNTGELFF
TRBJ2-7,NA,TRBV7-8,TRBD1,TGTGCCAGCAGCCGCGGACAGGGGTACGAGCAGTACTTC,CASSRGQGYEQYF
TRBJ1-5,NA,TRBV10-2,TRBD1,TGCGCCAGCAGTGTCGGAGGACAGGGTCAGCCCCAGCATTTT,CASSVGGQGQPQHF
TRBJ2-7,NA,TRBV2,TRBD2,TGTGCCAGCAGTGAATCGCTAGCGGGAGAGGAGCAGTACTTC,CASSESLAGEEQYF
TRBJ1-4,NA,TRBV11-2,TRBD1,TGTGCCAGCAGCTGGCTAAACAGGGGGCCAGTGAAACTGTTTTTT,CASSWLNRGPVKLFF
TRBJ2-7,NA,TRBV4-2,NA,TGTGCCAGCAGCCCCCCCGGGACTCTATACGAGCAGTACTTC,CASSPPGTLYEQYF
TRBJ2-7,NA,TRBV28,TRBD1,TGTGCCAGCAGCCCGGGGACAGTCGCCTACGAGCAGTACTTC,CASSPGTVAYEQYF
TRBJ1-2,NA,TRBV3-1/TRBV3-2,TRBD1,TGTGCCAGCAGCCAGACAGGGGGCCAGGATGGCTACACCTTC,CASSQTGGQDGYTF
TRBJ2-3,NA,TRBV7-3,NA,TGTGCCAGCAGCTTAGCGCCCACAGATACGCAGTATTTT,CASSLAPTDTQYF
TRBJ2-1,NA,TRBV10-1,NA,TGCGCCAGCAGGAAGAGAGCAGGCTACAATGAGCAGTTCTTC,CASRKRAGYNEQFF
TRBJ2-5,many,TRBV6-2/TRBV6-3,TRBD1,TGTGCCAGCAGTTACCCCGACGGGACAGGGGAAGAGACCCAGTACTTC,CASSYPDGTGEETQYF
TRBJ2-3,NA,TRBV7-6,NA,TGTGCCAGCAGCTCTGGGACAATGAGCACAGATACGCAGTATTTT,CASSSGTMSTDTQYF
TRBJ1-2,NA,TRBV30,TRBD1,TGTGCCTGGCTCGCCGGGACAGTTCCTATTGGCTACACCTTC,CAWLAGTVPIGYTF
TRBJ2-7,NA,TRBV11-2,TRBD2,TGTGCCAGCAGCCCCAGACTAGCGGGACTCTACGAGCAGTACTTC,CASSPRLAGLYEQYF
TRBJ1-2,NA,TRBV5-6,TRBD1,TGTGCCAGCAGCCCTGGACAGGACTATGGCTACACCTTC,CASSPGQDYGYTF
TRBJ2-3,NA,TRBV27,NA,TGTGCCAGCAGTTTAACAGGTCGGGGCACAGATACGCAGTATTTT,CASSLTGRGTDTQYF
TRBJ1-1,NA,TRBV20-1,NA,TGCAGTGCTAGTCCGGGAAGGGCTGAAGCTTTCTTT,CSASPGRAEAFF
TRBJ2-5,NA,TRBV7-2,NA,TGTGCCAGCAGCTTAGGGACCCGGGAAACCCAGTACTTC,CASSLGTRETQYF
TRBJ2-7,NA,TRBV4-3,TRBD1,TGCGCCAGCAGCCAAGACGGGACAGGCTCCTACGAGCAGTACTTC,CASSQDGTGSYEQYF
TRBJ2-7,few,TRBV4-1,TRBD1,TGCGCCAGCAGCCGAGGACAGGGCCCCACCTACGAGCAGTACTTC,CASSRGQGPTYEQYF
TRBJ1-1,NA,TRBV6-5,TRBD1,TGTGCCAGCAGTTACAACAGGGGGTTCACTGAAGCTTTCTTT,CASSYNRGFTEAFF
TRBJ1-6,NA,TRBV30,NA,TGTGCCTGGAGGGGGACACCAAGGCCTTCACCCCTCCACTTT,CAWRGTPRPSPLHF
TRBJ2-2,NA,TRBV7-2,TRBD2,TGTGCCAGCAGCTTAGACGCGGGAGACACCGGGGAGCTGTTTTTT,CASSLDAGDTGELFF